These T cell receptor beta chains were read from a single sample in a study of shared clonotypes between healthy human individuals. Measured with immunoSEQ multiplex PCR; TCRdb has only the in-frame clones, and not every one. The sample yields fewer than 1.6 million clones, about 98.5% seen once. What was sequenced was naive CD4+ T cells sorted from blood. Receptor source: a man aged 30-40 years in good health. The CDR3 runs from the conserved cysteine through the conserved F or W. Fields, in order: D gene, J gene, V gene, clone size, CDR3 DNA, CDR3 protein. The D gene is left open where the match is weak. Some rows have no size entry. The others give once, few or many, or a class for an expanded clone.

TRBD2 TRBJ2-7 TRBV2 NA TGTGCCAGCAGTGCATTAGCGGGAGGATCCTACGAGCAGTACTTC CASSALAGGSYEQYF
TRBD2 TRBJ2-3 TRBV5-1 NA TGCGCCAGCAGCTTGGGCCTAGCGGGGGATACGCAGTATTTT CASSLGLAGDTQYF
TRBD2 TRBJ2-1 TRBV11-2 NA TGTGCCAGCAGGCTAGAAGCGGGAGGGCGTCTGGTACAATATGAGCAGTTCTTC CASRLEAGGRLVQYEQFF
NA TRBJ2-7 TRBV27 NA TGTGCCAGCAACTGGAGGGCCAGTTCCTACGAGCAGTACTTC CASNWRASSYEQYF
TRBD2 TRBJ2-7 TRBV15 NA TGTGCCACCAGCAGAGACACCAGACTAGCGGGAGAATCCTACGAGCAGTACTTC CATSRDTRLAGESYEQYF
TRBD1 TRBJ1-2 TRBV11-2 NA TGTGCCAGCAGCTTATTACAGGGGGTCTATGGCTACACCTTC CASSLLQGVYGYTF
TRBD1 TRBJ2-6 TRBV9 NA TGTGCCAGCAGCGTAGCTGGACAGGGAGAACCTGTATCCAGGGCCAACGTCCTGACTTTC CASSVAGQGEPVSRANVLTF
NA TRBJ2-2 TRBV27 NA TGTGCCAGCAGTTTGGGGGCACTGGCCGGGGAGCTGTTTTTT CASSLGALAGELFF
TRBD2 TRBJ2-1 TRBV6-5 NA TGTGCCAGCAGTTACGGACTAGGGCGCAATGAGCAGTTCTTC CASSYGLGRNEQFF
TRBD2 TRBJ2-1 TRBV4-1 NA TGCGCCAGCAGCCAAGATAGCGGGAGGGCCTTCAATGAGCAGTTCTTC CASSQDSGRAFNEQFF
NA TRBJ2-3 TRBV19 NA TGTGCCAGTAGTCAGGGTCAAGGTAACACAGATACGCAGTATTTT CASSQGQGNTDTQYF
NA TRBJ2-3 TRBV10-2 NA TGCGCCAGCAGGGAGACAGGGAGGTGGACAGATACGCAGTATTTT CASRETGRWTDTQYF
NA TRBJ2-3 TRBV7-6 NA TGTGCCAGCAGCTTACTCGGTGGGGGAGGAACAGATACGCAGTATTTT CASSLLGGGGTDTQYF
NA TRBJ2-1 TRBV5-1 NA TGCGCCAGCAGCTTGGTGGGATCACCCGAGCAGTTCTTC CASSLVGSPEQFF
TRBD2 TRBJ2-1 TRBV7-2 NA TGTGCCAGCAGCTTACGAACTAGCGGGGGTCTCTACAATGAGCAGTTCTTC CASSLRTSGGLYNEQFF
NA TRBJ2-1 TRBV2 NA TGTGCCAGCAGGCAACTAGCTCCGGCTGAGCAGTTCTTC CASRQLAPAEQFF
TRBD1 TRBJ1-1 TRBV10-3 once TGTGCCATCAGCGGACAGGGGGGCACTGAAGCTTTCTTT CAISGQGGTEAFF
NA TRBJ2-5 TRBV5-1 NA TGCGCCAGCAGCGGTGGGGGCCTCCCCAGAGGGGAGACCCAGTACTTC CASSGGGLPRGETQYF
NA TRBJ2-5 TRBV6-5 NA TGTGCCAGCACGTCCCGAAGCCGCCAAGAGACCCAGTACTTC CASTSRSRQETQYF
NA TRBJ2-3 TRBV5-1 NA TGCGCCAGCAGCTCCAGGCTGGGGGAAGATACGCAGTATTTT CASSSRLGEDTQYF
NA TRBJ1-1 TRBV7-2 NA TGTGCCAGCAGCCCACAGGGAGGGGGCACTGAAGCTTTCTTT CASSPQGGGTEAFF
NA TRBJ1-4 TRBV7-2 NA TGTGCCAGCAGCTTAGGGGGACGGGCTAATGAAAAACTGTTTTTT CASSLGGRANEKLFF
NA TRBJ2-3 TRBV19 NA TGTGCCAGTAGTATAGGATCTTCGCAGTATTTT CASSIGSSQYF
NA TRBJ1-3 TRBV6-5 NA TGTGCCAGCAGTTATTTCTCAGGGCCCGGAAACACCATATATTTT CASSYFSGPGNTIYF
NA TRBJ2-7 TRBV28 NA TGTGCCAGCAGCGCCCCGGGTCCGGGGAACTACGAGCAGTACTTC CASSAPGPGNYEQYF
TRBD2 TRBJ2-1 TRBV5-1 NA TGCGCCAGCAGCTCCCCGGGACTAGCAGGGAATGAGCAGTTCTTC CASSSPGLAGNEQFF
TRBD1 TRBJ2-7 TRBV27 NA TGTGCCAGCAGTCCCTTAACCCTTCCGGGACAGGACTCCTACGAGCAGTACTTC CASSPLTLPGQDSYEQYF
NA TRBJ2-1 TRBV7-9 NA TGTGCCAGCAGTTCCTATGCGCAGGGTGATCGTAGGAACAATGAGCAGTTCTTC CASSSYAQGDRRNNEQFF
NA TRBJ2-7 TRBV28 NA TGTGCCAGCTGTTCCCGGGGGGCACACGAGCAGTACTTC CASCSRGAHEQYF
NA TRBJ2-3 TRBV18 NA TGTGCCAGCTCACCACTTGGGGACCACGCTAGCACAGATACGCAGTATTTT CASSPLGDHASTDTQYF
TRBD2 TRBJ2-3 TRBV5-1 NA TGCGCCAGCAGCTTGGCCGCGAGCGGGACCACAGATACGCAGTATTTT CASSLAASGTTDTQYF
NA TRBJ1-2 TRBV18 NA TGTGCCAGCTCACCAGGTCGAGACCGAGATGGCTACACCTTC CASSPGRDRDGYTF
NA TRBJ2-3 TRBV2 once TGTGCCAGCAGTGCCATCCAGGCTCAGTATTTT CASSAIQAQYF
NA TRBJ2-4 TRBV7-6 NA TGTGCCAGCAGCTTGGGCTTACGCGACATTCAGTACTTC CASSLGLRDIQYF
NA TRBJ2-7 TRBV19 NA TGTGCCAGTAGTAGACAGGCATCAGCAATCTTCTACTACGAGCAGTACTTC CASSRQASAIFYYEQYF
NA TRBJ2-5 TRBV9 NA TGTGCCAGCAGCAGAGGGGGCCAAGAGACCCAGTACTTC CASSRGGQETQYF
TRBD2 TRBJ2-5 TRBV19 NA TGTGCCAGTAGTACCGCGGGAGGAGAGACCCAGTACTTC CASSTAGGETQYF
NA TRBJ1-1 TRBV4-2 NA TGTGCCAGCAGCCAAGATTGGAGCACTGAAGCTTTCTTT CASSQDWSTEAFF
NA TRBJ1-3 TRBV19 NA TGTGCCAGTAGTATAGAGCCTGGAAACACCATATATTTT CASSIEPGNTIYF